The rows below give T cell receptor beta chains drawn from one sample of a study of shared clonotypes between healthy human individuals. Clones were sequenced by immunoSEQ multiplex PCR, and TCRdb holds only the in-frame ones, with some missing. The sample includes about 2,500,000 clones, around nine tenths of them seen just once. Specimen: naive CD4+ T cells sorted from blood. Source of these receptors: a man younger than 30 in good health. The CDR3 runs from the conserved cysteine through the conserved F or W. The D gene is left open where the match is weak. Part of the rows lack a size; the others show once, few, many or a class for expanded clones.

V: TRBV7-2; D: TRBD1; size: .; J: TRBJ2-7; CDR3: CASSPRQGFYEQYF; DNA: TGTGCCAGCAGCCCCAGACAGGGTTTCTACGAGCAGTACTTC
V: TRBV5-4; D: TRBD2; size: .; J: TRBJ2-2; CDR3: CASSLLTKREGRVTGELFF; DNA: TGTGCCAGCAGCTTGTTGACGAAGCGGGAGGGCCGTGTCACCGGGGAGCTGTTTTTT
V: TRBV18; D: TRBD1; size: .; J: TRBJ1-5; CDR3: CASSPPGQGASSGPQHF; DNA: TGTGCCAGCTCACCACCGGGACAGGGGGCCTCCTCGGGGCCCCAGCATTTT
V: TRBV10-3; D: TRBD2; size: once; J: TRBJ2-7; CDR3: CAISASGVSSYEQYF; DNA: TGTGCCATCAGTGCGAGCGGGGTAAGCTCCTACGAGCAGTACTTC
V: TRBV5-1; D: .; size: .; J: TRBJ2-7; CDR3: CASSLGRTYEQYF; DNA: TGCGCCAGCAGCTTAGGCCGTACCTACGAGCAGTACTTC
V: TRBV4-3; D: TRBD2; size: .; J: TRBJ2-3; CDR3: CASSQEDPGLAGDTQYF; DNA: TGCGCCAGCAGCCAAGAGGACCCGGGACTAGCGGGAGATACGCAGTATTTT
V: TRBV28; D: .; size: .; J: TRBJ1-3; CDR3: CASTPSGTGNTIYF; DNA: TGTGCCAGCACCCCGTCGGGGACTGGAAACACCATATATTTT
V: TRBV18; D: TRBD2; size: .; J: TRBJ2-7; CDR3: CASSPPGLAPYEQYF; DNA: TGTGCCAGCTCACCACCGGGACTAGCCCCCTACGAGCAGTACTTC
V: TRBV5-4; D: TRBD1; size: .; J: TRBJ2-7; CDR3: CASSLVGQGVHEQYF; DNA: TGTGCCAGCAGCTTGGTTGGACAGGGGGTCCACGAGCAGTACTTC
V: TRBV5-1; D: .; size: .; J: TRBJ2-5; CDR3: CASSLQGLETQYF; DNA: TGCGCCAGCAGCCTGCAGGGGCTGGAGACCCAGTACTTC
V: TRBV7-9; D: .; size: .; J: TRBJ2-5; CDR3: CASSLVAEKKTQYF; DNA: TGTGCCAGCAGCTTAGTTGCGGAGAAGAAGACCCAGTACTTC
V: TRBV10-3; D: TRBD1; size: once; J: TRBJ2-2; CDR3: CASRPGQGNTGELFF; DNA: TGTGCCAGCCGACCGGGACAGGGGAACACCGGGGAGCTGTTTTTT
V: TRBV7-9; D: .; size: .; J: TRBJ2-5; CDR3: CASSELTYQETQYF; DNA: TGTGCCAGCAGCGAACTCACGTACCAAGAGACCCAGTACTTC
V: TRBV28; D: .; size: .; J: TRBJ1-5; CDR3: CASSLGQGSNQPQHF; DNA: TGTGCCAGCAGTTTAGGGCAGGGTAGTAATCAGCCCCAGCATTTT
V: TRBV30; D: .; size: .; J: TRBJ1-2; CDR3: CAWGRPQENYGYTF; DNA: TGTGCCTGGGGAAGACCCCAAGAGAACTATGGCTACACCTTC
V: TRBV11-2; D: .; size: .; J: TRBJ2-2; CDR3: CASSFLDTGELFF; DNA: TGTGCCAGCAGCTTTCTTGACACCGGGGAGCTGTTTTTT
V: TRBV6-1; D: .; size: .; J: TRBJ2-3; CDR3: CASSEFGDADTQYF; DNA: TGTGCCAGCAGTGAATTTGGTGACGCAGATACGCAGTATTTT
V: TRBV6-1; D: TRBD1; size: .; J: TRBJ2-7; CDR3: CASSTGTGTYEQYF; DNA: TGTGCCAGCAGTACCGGGACAGGGACCTACGAGCAGTACTTC
V: TRBV25-1; D: .; size: .; J: TRBJ2-7; CDR3: CASSEKNRDEQYF; DNA: TGTGCCAGCAGTGAGAAAAACAGGGACGAGCAGTACTTC
V: TRBV18; D: .; size: .; J: TRBJ1-1; CDR3: CASSPRTAENTEAFF; DNA: TGTGCCAGCTCACCAAGGACAGCTGAGAACACTGAAGCTTTCTTT
V: TRBV9; D: .; size: .; J: TRBJ2-7; CDR3: CASSVAGTGTYEQYF; DNA: TGTGCCAGCAGCGTAGCTGGGACGGGGACCTACGAGCAGTACTTC
V: TRBV9; D: .; size: .; J: TRBJ1-2; CDR3: CASSKEVGYTF; DNA: TGTGCCAGCAGCAAGGAAGTTGGCTACACCTTC
V: TRBV11-2; D: .; size: .; J: TRBJ2-7; CDR3: CASSLGVLGEQYF; DNA: TGTGCCAGCAGCTTGGGGGTCCTTGGGGAGCAGTACTTC